The rows below give T cell receptor beta chains drawn from one sample of a study of blood T cell repertoires in COVID-19. Clones were sequenced by immunoSEQ multiplex PCR, and TCRdb holds only the in-frame ones, with some missing. The sample carries tens of thousands of clones, 85% to 90% recorded once. Sequenced: peripheral blood. The receptors shown here come from a woman in her sixties or seventies with acute or convalescent COVID-19. Both conserved end residues are part of each CDR3. D genes are given only for firm matches. The size of a clone is reported for some rows only, either as once, few or many, or as a class for expanded clones.

v_gene	abundance	j_gene	d_gene	CDR3aa	CDR3nt
TRBV18	once	TRBJ2-5	NA	CASSVEGKETQYF	TGTGCCAGCTCGGTAGAGGGAAAGGAGACCCAGTACTTC
TRBV19	NA	TRBJ2-5	TRBD1	CASSINDRGGTQYF	TGTGCCAGTAGTATAAATGACAGGGGAGGGACCCAGTACTTC
TRBV4-2	once	TRBJ2-5	TRBD2	CASSQGTSGSNQETQYF	TGTGCCAGCAGCCAAGGGACTAGCGGGAGTAACCAAGAGACCCAGTACTTC
TRBV11-3	NA	TRBJ2-1	NA	CASSLVSGLFNEQFF	TGTGCCAGCAGCTTAGTCTCGGGACTGTTCAATGAGCAGTTCTTC
TRBV24-1	NA	TRBJ1-1	TRBD1	CATATGYNTEAFF	TGTGCCACCGCGACAGGGTATAACACTGAAGCTTTCTTT
TRBV2	few	TRBJ1-2	TRBD1	CASRIGQAPNYGYTF	TGTGCCAGCAGGATCGGACAGGCACCTAACTATGGCTACACCTTC
TRBV3-1/TRBV3-2	NA	TRBJ1-6	NA	CASSQLRVGDSPLHF	TGTGCCAGCAGCCAATTGCGGGTCGGGGATTCACCCCTCCACTTT
TRBV30	NA	TRBJ1-6	NA	CAWSVSRNYNSPLHF	TGTGCCTGGAGTGTTTCCAGGAACTATAATTCACCCCTCCACTTT
TRBV2	NA	TRBJ2-2	TRBD1	CASSSQGATGELFF	TGTGCCAGCAGTTCTCAGGGGGCCACCGGGGAGCTGTTTTTT
TRBV3-1/TRBV3-2	NA	TRBJ1-2	TRBD1	CASSQMTGGRIYGYTF	TGTGCCAGCAGCCAAATGACAGGGGGTAGGATCTATGGCTACACCTTC
TRBV7-7	NA	TRBJ2-5	TRBD1	CASSDRGQGLGETQYF	TGTGCCAGCAGCGATAGGGGACAGGGTCTGGGGGAGACCCAGTACTTC
TRBV7-3	NA	TRBJ2-1	NA	CASSLVGVTWEAGYNEQFF	TGTGCCAGCAGCTTAGTCGGGGTTACCTGGGAGGCGGGATACAATGAGCAGTTCTTC
TRBV19	NA	TRBJ2-1	NA	CASSIFGGNTYNEQFF	TGTGCCAGTAGTATTTTTGGCGGGAACACCTACAATGAGCAGTTCTTC
TRBV5-6	NA	TRBJ1-4	NA	CASSQDSLNEKLFF	TGTGCCAGCAGCCAGGACAGTCTTAATGAAAAACTGTTTTTT
TRBV19	NA	TRBJ2-1	TRBD1	CASSRDRVFEQFF	TGTGCCAGTAGCCGGGACAGGGTGTTTGAGCAGTTCTTC
TRBV19	once	TRBJ1-5	NA	CASSIGYQPQHF	TGTGCCAGTAGTATCGGTTATCAGCCCCAGCATTTT
TRBV10-1	NA	TRBJ2-1	TRBD1	CASSHRGLYNEQFF	TGCGCCAGCAGTCACAGGGGCTTATACAATGAGCAGTTCTTC
TRBV9	NA	TRBJ1-6	NA	CASSPYGARDDISPLHF	TGTGCCAGCAGCCCTTACGGAGCCAGGGATGATATTTCACCCCTCCACTTT
TRBV18	NA	TRBJ2-5	TRBD2	CASSQTGTSGQETQYF	TGTGCCAGCTCACAAACCGGGACTAGCGGCCAAGAGACCCAGTACTTC
TRBV6-1	NA	TRBJ2-7	NA	CASSERQGRNYEQYF	TGTGCCAGCAGTGAACGACAAGGCCGGAACTACGAGCAGTACTTC
TRBV10-3	NA	TRBJ1-2	NA	CATGRDLDGYTF	TGTGCCACGGGTCGGGATCTCGATGGCTACACCTTC
TRBV15	NA	TRBJ2-5	NA	CATSSPGHLEQETQYF	TGTGCCACCAGCAGCCCGGGACATCTAGAGCAAGAGACCCAGTACTTC
TRBV10-2	NA	TRBJ1-1	NA	CASRGKKGTLNTEAFF	TGCGCCAGCAGAGGGAAAAAAGGGACTTTGAACACTGAAGCTTTCTTT
TRBV7-9	NA	TRBJ1-2	NA	CASSLGDTMGLYGYTF	TGTGCCAGCAGCTTAGGTGATACAATGGGCCTCTATGGCTACACCTTC
TRBV7-3	NA	TRBJ2-2	TRBD2	CASSSRTSGSAGELFF	TGTGCCAGCAGCTCCAGGACTAGCGGGAGTGCCGGGGAGCTGTTTTTT
TRBV5-4	NA	TRBJ2-5	NA	CASSSRGETQYF	TGTGCCAGCAGCTCTAGGGGAGAGACCCAGTACTTC
TRBV27	few	TRBJ1-6	NA	CASSGAGTGRLYNSPLHF	TGTGCCAGCAGTGGGGCTGGTACAGGTCGGCTGTATAATTCACCCCTCCACTTT
TRBV30	NA	TRBJ2-5	NA	CAWTPGQTGTQYF	TGTGCCTGGACCCCCGGACAGACGGGGACCCAGTACTTC
TRBV10-3	NA	TRBJ2-1	NA	CAISLGTSSTSYNEQFF	TGTGCCATCAGTCTGGGTACTAGCTCAACATCCTACAATGAGCAGTTCTTC